The source of this TCR beta chain is a study of T-cell reconstitution after alpha-beta-depleted transplantation in children. The study's findings and limits: T-cell counts and diversity at one year following transplant were attributed mainly to newly produced T cells. Reports say that about two months after transplant, the alpha-beta T cells came out of several hundred graft clones that had expanded.

In this sample, this clonotype turned up many times. What it binds is not known. A library of TCRbeta sequences, prepared with unique molecular identifiers, was generated. MiXCR, applied by TCRdb to the PCR reads, yields one record per CDR3 protein. Of around 31,000 distinct CDR3 sequences detected, approximately 6.5% appear once; the ten largest clones hold about a quarter. CDR3 length equals 13 residues. The germline V gene has CDR1 MGHRA and CDR2 YSYEKL. The V gene lost 4 bases and the J gene lost 0 bases, with 6 bases spanning the gap. The rearrangement links TRBV4-1 to TRBJ2-5, with D possibly being TRBD2 (5 bases). Here the sequenced sample was peripheral blood, taken 60 days after TCRalphabeta/CD19-depleted stem cell transplant. The clonotype was recovered from a child less than two years old who had a stem cell transplant for acute myeloid leukemia, so the T cells may come from the graft donor. CDR3 coding DNA: TGCGCCAGCAGCCGAGCGGACCAAGAGACCCAGTACTTC. Encoded protein: CASSRADQETQYF.